A single T cell receptor beta chain is shown here with its context. Generated by immunoSEQ multiplex PCR, the TCRdb table keeps only in-frame clones and is missing some. The repertoire holds 70,000 to 95,000 clones, with approximately 97% as singletons. The data belong to a study of technical replicates of blood from a few donors. V lost 4 bases, J lost 5 bases, and 8 bases stayed unmatched. There are 15 residues in the CDR3. Germline lookup yields CDR1 LNHDA and CDR2 SQIVND (reference sequence). V gene TRBV19 combines with J gene TRBJ2-3, with 8 bases fitting TRBD1. This TCR was recovered from a human donor in good health. The sequenced material came from T cells isolated from PBMCs. CDR3 loop: CASSKDRGVGDTQYF. In DNA, the CDR3 is TGTGCCAGTAGTAAAGACAGGGGTGTAGGAGATACGCAGTATTTT.